This T cell receptor beta chain was recovered during a study of CD8 T cells in Susac syndrome. The RNA, about 0.45 to 1 ug, was put through reverse transcription using random hexamers. MiXCR, run by TCRdb on the immunoSEQ multiplex PCR reads, gives a single entry per CDR3 protein. The data contain approximately 210,000 distinct CDR3 sequences, nearly 97% of them singletons. The germline CDR1 and CDR2 sequences are DFQATT and SNEGSKA (reference sequence). This CDR3 comprises 13 residues. Trimming took off 3 bases at V and 7 bases at J, with 14 bases between the two ends. The material sequenced was CD4+ T cells from PBMCs. The chain recombines TRBV20-1 with TRBJ2-3; no clear D gene. The receptor was isolated from a human donor with multiple sclerosis. CDR3 nucleotides: TGCAGTGCTAGGAACGTCCGCGAAAATACGCAGTATTTT. Protein sequence: CSARNVRENTQYF.